This T cell receptor beta chain was sequenced for a study of identical twins (TCRdb year 2016). For the wider study: To test whether fetal clonotypes persist, this study deep-sequenced TCR alpha and beta repertoires from monozygotic twins, from unrelated adults of various ages, and from cord blood. To rule out contamination, replicate twin experiments were performed at different times with different library preparation protocols.

The library was prepared using 5' RACE. For sequencing, an Illumina HiSeq 2000 was employed. Template switching added a universal primer binding site, and the final cDNA carried a unique molecular identifier that allowed TCR cDNA molecules to be counted accurately. Specific primers in the conserved constant-segment region were used to synthesize first-strand cDNA for the TCR alpha and beta chains. To control for contamination, each cDNA library was double barcoded with a SMART-Mk sample barcode plus Illumina barcodes. TruSeq adapter sequences and Illumina sample barcodes were added in two successive PCR steps. The TCR alpha and beta cDNA libraries were sequenced on the Illumina HiSeq platform using custom primers. Regarding the original processing steps: Unique molecular identifiers were extracted from raw reads with MiGEC, and CDR3 positions were determined with MiXCR. Recombination models were inferred per individual with the repgenHMM and IGoR tools using an EM algorithm. The analysis of shared clonotypes was done with the tcR package in R, with sharing normalized by the product of cloneset sizes. To study raw recombination without the effects of thymic and clonal selection, out-of-frame nonproductive sequences were analyzed. In-frame beta chains were kept once TCRdb had trimmed the public reads at Q25 with fastp and called clones with MiXCR. Identical CDR3 protein sequences are pooled into one entry, listed with their most common genes and DNA. The V and J calls follow TCRdb's processing rather than the paper's. The sample table records about 890,000 distinct CDR3 sequences; approximately 13% of these occur just once. The leading ten clones occupy 1.5% to 2% of the sample.

Note on this clonotype: No antigen is known for it. Base qualities are not recorded, but no much larger clone differs from it by a single base.

What the study reported, not specific to this receptor: Zero-insertion analyses could be partly confounded by invariant T cells such as MAIT and iNKT, although diverse VJ usage argued against such confounding for most clonotypes. Compared with coincidental sharing between unrelated individuals, an excess of low generation-probability sequences was observed among out-of-frame TCR alpha sequences shared between twins. Conclusions relied on cross-sectional statistical analysis, since the same donors could not be followed over many years. Excess twin sharing in beta out-of-frame sequences was weaker because fewer shared sequences lowered the signal-to-noise ratio. Abundant cord blood beta clonotypes carried fewer insertions; young adult naive repertoires showed a weaker similar trend, while memory repertoires showed none. In monozygotic twins, recombination models systematically underestimated out-of-frame TCR alpha sharing, but the models matched the sharing seen between unrelated individuals.

Including cysteine and phenylalanine, the CDR3 has 13 amino acids. The only DNA kept is the CDR3, 39 bases in frame from the first base. From V the trimming removes 6 bases and from J it removes 2 bases, while the gene matches leave 0 bases of the junction unaccounted for. As encoded in the germline V gene (reference sequence), CDR1 is MNHEY while CDR2 is SMNVEV. All donors were healthy Caucasians. Three pairs of female monozygotic twins, all aged 18 to 29 years, were included in the twin cohort. Peripheral blood mononuclear cells were used as the source from which RNA for TCR libraries was isolated. Another study also made use of these data, one on yellow fever vaccine responses in identical twins. Looking at the second paper: According to the authors, the vaccine-induced T cell response in identical twins seemed to be partly convergent and partly specific to each individual. In identical twins, the study followed T cell clones that responded to the vaccine with precision.

This receptor was obtained from a woman between 18 and 29 years old in good health. Source material: PBMCs. The V gene is TRBV27 and the J gene is TRBJ2-7; 11 central nucleotides agree with TRBD1. The DNA sequence follows: TGTGCCAGCAGGGGACAGGGGGCCTACGAGCAGTACTTC. The translation is CASRGQGAYEQYF.